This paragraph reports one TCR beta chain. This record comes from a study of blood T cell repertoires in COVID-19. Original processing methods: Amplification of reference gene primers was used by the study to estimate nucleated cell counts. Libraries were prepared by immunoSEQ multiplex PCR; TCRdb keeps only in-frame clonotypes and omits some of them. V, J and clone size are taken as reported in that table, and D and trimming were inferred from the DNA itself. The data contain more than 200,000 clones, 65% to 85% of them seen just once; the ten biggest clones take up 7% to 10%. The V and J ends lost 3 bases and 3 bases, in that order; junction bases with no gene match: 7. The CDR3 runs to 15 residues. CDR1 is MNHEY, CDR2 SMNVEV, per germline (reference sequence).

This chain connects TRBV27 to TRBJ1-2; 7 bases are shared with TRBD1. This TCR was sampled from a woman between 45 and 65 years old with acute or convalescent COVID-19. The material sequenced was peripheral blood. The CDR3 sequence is CASSLFSQGDYGYTF. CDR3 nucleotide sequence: TGTGCCAGCAGTTTGTTTAGTCAGGGGGACTATGGCTACACCTTC.